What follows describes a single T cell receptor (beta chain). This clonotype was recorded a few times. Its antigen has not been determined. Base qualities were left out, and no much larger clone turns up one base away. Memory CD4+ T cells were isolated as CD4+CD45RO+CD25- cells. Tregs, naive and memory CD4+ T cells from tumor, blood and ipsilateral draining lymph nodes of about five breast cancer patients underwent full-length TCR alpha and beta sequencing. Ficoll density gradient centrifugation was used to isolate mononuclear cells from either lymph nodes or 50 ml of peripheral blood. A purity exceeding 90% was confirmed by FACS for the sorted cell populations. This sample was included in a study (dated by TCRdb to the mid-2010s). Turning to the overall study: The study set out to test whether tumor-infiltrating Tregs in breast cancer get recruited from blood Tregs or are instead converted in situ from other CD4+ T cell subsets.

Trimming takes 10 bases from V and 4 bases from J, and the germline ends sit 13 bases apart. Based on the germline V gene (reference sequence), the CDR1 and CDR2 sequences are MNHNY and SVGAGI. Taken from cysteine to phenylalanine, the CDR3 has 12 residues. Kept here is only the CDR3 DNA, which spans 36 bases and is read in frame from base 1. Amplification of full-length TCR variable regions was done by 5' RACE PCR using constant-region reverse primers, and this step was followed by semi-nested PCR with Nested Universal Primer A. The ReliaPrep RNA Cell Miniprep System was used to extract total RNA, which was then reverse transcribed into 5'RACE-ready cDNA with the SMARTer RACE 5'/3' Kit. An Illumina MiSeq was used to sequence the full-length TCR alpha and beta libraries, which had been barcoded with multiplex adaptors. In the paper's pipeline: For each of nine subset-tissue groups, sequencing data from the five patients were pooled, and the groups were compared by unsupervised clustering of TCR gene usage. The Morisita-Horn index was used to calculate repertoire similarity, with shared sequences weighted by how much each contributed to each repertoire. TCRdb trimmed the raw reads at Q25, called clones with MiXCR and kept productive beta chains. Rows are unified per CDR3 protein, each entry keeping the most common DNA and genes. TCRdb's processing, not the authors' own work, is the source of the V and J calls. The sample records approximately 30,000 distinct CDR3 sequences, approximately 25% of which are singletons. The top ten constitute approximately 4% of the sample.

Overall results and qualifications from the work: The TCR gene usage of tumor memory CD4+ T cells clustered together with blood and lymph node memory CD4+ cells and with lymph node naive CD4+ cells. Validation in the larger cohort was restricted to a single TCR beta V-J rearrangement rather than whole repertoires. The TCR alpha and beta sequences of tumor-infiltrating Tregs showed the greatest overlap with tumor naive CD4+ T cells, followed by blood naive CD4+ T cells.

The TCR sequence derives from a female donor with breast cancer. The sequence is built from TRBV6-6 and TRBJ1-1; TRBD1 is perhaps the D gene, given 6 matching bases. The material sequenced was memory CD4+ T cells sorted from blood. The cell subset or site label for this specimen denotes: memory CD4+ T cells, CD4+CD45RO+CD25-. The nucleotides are TGTGCCACCCTAGTAGGGGGCACTGAAGCTTTCTTT. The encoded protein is CATLVGGTEAFF.